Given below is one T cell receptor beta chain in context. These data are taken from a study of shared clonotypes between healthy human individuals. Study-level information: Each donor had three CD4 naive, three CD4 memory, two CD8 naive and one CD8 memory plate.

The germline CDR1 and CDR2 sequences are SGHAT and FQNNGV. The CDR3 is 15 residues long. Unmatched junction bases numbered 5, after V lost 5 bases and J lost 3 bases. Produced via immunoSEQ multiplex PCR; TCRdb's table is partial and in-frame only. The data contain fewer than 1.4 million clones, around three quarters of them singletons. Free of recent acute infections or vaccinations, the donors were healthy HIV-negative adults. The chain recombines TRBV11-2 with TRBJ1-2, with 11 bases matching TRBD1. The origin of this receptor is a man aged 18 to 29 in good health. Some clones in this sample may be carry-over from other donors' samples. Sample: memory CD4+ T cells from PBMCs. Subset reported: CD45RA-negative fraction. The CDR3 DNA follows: TGTGCCAGCAGCGCCCGGACAGGGGGCGACTATGGCTACACCTTC. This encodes CASSARTGGDYGYTF.